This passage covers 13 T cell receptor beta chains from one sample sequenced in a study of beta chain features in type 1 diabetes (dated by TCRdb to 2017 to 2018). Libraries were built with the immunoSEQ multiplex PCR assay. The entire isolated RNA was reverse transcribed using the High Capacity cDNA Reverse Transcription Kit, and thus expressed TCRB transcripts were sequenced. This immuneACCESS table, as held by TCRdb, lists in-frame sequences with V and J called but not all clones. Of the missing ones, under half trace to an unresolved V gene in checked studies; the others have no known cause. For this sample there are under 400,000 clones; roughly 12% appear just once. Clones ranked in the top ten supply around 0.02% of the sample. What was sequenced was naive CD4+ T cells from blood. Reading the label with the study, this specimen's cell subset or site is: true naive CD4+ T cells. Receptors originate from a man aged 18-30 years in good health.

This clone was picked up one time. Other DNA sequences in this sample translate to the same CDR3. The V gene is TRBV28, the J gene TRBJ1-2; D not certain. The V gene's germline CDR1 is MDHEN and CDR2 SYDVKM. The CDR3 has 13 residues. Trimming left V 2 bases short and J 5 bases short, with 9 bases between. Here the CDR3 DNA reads TGTGCCAGCAGTTTAACGGGGTTTTATGGCTACACCTTC. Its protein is CASSLTGFYGYTF.

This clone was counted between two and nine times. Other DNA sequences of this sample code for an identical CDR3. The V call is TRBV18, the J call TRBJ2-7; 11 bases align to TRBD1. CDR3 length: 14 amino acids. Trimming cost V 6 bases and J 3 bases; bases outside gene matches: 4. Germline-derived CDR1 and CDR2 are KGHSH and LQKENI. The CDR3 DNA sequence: TGTGCCAGCTCCCCGGGGACAGGGGGCTACGAGCAGTACTTC. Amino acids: CASSPGTGGYEQYF.

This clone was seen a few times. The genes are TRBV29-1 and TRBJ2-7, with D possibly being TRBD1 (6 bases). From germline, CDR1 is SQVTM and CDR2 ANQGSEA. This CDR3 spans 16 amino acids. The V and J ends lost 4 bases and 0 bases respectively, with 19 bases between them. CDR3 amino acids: CSVALSGQWVSYEQYF. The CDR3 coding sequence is TGCAGCGTTGCCCTATCCGGACAGTGGGTCTCCTACGAGCAGTACTTC.

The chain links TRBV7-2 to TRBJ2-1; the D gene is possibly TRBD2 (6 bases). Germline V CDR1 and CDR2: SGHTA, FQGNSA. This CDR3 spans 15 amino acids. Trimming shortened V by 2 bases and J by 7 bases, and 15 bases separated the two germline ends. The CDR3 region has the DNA TGTGCCAGCAGCTTACATACGCTAGCGTTGAATGAGCAGTTCTTC. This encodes CASSLHTLALNEQFF. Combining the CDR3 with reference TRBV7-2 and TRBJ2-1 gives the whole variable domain GAGVSQSPSNKVTEKGKDVELRCDPISGHTALYWYRQSLGQGLEFLIYFQGNSAPDKSGLPSDRFSAERTGGSVSTLTIQRTQQEDSAVYLCASSLHTLALNEQFFGPGTRLTVL.

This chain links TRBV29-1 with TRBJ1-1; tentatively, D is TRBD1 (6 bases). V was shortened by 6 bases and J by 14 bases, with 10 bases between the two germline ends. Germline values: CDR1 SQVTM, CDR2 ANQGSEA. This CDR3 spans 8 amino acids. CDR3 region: CSVTGTFF. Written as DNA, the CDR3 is TGCAGCGTAACCGGGACATTCTTT.

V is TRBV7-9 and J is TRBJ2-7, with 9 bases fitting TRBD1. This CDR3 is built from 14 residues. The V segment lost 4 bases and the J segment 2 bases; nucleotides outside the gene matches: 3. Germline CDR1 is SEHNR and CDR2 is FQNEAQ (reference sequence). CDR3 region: CASSWTGAPYEQYF. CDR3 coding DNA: TGTGCCAGCAGCTGGACAGGGGCCCCCTACGAGCAGTACTTC.

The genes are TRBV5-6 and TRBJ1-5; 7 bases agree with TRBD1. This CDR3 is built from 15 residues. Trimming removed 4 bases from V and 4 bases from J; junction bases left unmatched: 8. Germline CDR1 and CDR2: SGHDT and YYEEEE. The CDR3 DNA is TGTGCCAGCAGCCAAACCATGACAGGGAATCAGCCCCAGCATTTT. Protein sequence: CASSQTMTGNQPQHF. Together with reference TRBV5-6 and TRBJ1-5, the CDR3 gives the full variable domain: DAGVTQSPTHLIKTRGQQVTLRCSPKSGHDTVSWYQQALGQGPQFIFQYYEEEERQRGNFPDRFSGHQFPNYSSELNVNALLLGDSALYLCASSQTMTGNQPQHFGDGTRLSIL.

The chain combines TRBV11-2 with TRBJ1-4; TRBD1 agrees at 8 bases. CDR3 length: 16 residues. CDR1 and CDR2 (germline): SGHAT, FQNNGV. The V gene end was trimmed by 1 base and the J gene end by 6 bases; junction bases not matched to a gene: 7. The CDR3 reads CASSLGRTGSYEKLFF. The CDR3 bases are TGTGCCAGCAGCTTAGGCCGGACAGGGTCTTATGAAAAACTGTTTTTT.

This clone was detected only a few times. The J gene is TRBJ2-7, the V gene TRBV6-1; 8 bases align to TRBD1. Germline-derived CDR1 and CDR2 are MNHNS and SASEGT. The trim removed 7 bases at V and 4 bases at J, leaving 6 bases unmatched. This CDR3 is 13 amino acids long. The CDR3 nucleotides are TGTGCCAGCAACGCAGGACAGGGATACGAGCAGTACTTC. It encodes CASNAGQGYEQYF.

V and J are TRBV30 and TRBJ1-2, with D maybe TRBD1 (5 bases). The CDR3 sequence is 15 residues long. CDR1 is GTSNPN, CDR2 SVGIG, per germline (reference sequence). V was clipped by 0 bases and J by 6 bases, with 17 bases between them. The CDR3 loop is CAWSVRLGAVDGYTF. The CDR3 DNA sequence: TGTGCCTGGAGTGTACGGTTAGGGGCGGTGGATGGCTACACCTTC.

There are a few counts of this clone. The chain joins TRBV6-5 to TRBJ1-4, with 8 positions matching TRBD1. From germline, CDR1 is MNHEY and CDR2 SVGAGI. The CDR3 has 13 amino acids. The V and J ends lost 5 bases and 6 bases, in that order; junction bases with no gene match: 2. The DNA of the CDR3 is TGTGCCAGCAGTCAGGGGGCTGATGAAAAACTGTTTTTT. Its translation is CASSQGADEKLFF.

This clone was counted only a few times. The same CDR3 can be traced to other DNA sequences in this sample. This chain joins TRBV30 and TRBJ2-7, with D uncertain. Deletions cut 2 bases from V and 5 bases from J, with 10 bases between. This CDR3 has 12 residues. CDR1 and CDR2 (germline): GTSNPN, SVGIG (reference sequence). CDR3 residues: CAWSPVLHEQYF. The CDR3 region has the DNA TGTGCCTGGAGTCCGGTTCTTCACGAGCAGTACTTC.

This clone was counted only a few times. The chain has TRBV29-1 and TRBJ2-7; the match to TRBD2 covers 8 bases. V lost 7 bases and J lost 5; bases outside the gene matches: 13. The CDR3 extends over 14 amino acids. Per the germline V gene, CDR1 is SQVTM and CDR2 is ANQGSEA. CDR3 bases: TGCAGCGCCGCTGTAGCGGGACCCGCGAACGAGCAGTACTTC. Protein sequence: CSAAVAGPANEQYF.